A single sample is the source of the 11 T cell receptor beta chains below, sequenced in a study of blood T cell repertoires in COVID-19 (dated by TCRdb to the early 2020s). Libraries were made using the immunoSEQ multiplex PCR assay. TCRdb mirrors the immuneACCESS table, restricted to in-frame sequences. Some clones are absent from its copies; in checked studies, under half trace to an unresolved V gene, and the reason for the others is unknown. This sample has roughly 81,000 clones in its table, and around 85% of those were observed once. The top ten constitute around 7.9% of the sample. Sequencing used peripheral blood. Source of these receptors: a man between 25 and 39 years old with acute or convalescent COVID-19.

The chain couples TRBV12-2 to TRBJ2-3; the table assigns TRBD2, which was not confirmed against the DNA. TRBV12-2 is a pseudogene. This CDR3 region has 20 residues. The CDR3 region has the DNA TGTGCAAGTCGCACTAGGAGGTGGGGGGGGTCCGACGGTGCCACAGATACGCAGTATTTT. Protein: CASRTRRWGGSDGATDTQYF.

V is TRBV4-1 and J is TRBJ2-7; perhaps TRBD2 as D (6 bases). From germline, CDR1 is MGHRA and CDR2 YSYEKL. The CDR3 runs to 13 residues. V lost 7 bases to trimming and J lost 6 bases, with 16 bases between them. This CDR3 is CASNSSAGCEQYF. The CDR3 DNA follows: TGCGCCAGCAATAGTTCCGCGGGGTGCGAGCAGTACTTC.

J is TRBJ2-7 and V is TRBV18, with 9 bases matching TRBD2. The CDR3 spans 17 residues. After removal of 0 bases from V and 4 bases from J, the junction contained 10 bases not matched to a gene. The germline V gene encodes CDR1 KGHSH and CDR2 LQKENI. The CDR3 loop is CASSPPVAGAGNYEQYF. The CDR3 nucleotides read TGTGCCAGCTCACCACCAGTAGCGGGAGCCGGCAATTACGAGCAGTACTTC.

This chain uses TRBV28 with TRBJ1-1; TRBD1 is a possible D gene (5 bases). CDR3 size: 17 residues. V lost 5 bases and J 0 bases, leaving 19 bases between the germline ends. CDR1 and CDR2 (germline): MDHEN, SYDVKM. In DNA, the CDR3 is TGTGCCAGCAGTGCGATCAGTAGGGGACTCATGAACACTGAAGCTTTCTTT. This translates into CASSAISRGLMNTEAFF.

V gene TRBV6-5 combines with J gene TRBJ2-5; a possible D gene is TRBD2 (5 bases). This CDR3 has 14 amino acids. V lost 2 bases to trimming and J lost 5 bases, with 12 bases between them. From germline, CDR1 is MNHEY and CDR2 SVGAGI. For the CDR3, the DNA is TGTGCCAGCAGTTACGCTCGGGGTTCCGAGACCCAGTACTTC. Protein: CASSYARGSETQYF.

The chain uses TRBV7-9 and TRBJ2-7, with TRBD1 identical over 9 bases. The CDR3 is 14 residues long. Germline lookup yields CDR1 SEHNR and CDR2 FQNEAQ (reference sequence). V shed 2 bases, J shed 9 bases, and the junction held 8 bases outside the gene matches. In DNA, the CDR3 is TGTGCCAGCAGCTTAAACACCGGACAGGGGCGGCAGTACTTC. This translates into CASSLNTGQGRQYF.

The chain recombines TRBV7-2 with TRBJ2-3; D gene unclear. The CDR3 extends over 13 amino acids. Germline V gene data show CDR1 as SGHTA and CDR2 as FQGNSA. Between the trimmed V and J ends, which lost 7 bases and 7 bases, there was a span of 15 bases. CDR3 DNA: TGTGCCAGCACCTTTCCCGGGTCGTATACGCAGTATTTT. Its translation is CASTFPGSYTQYF.

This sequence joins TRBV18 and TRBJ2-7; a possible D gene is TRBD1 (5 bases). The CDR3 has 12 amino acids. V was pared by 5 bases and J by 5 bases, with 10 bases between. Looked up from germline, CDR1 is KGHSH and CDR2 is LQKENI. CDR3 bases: TGTGCCAGCTCATGGACAATCGACGAGCAGTACTTC. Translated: CASSWTIDEQYF.

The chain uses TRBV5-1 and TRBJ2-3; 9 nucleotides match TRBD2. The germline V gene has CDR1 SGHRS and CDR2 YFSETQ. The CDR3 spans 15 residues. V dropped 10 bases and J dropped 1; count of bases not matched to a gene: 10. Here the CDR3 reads CASGRREGRTDTQYF. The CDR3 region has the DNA TGCGCCTCCGGAAGGCGGGAGGGCCGCACAGATACGCAGTATTTT.

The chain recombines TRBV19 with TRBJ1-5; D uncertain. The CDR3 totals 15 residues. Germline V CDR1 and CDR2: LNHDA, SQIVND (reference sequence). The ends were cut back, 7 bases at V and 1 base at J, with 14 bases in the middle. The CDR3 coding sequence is TGTGCCAGTAAGGAGCCCACGGAAAGCAATCAGCCCCAGCATTTT. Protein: CASKEPTESNQPQHF.

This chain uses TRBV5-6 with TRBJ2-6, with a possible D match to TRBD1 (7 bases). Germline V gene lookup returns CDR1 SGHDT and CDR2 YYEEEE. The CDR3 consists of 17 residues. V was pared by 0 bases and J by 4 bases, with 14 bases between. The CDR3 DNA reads TGTGCCAGCAGCTTGGGACAGGGACTGGGAGGGGCCAACGTCCTGACTTTC. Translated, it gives CASSLGQGLGGANVLTF.